Below are 9 T cell receptor beta chains sequenced from a single sample in a study of blood T cell repertoires in COVID-19 (dated by TCRdb to between 2020 and 2021). Receptors were amplified or captured by the immunoSEQ multiplex PCR assay. TCRdb re-hosts the immuneACCESS table, in-frame sequences only. Its copies lack some clones; in the studies checked, an unresolved V gene accounts for under half of them, and the cause for the rest is not known. This sample gives 130,000 to 150,000 clones in total; around nine tenths of them show up just once. The ten largest make up approximately 4.2% of the sample. The sample taken for sequencing was peripheral blood. These TCRs come from a woman aged 40 to 50 with acute or convalescent COVID-19.

The chain joins TRBV23-1 to TRBJ2-7; the match to TRBD2 covers 11 bases. TRBV23-1 is identified as an open reading frame with a role that is uncertain. The ends lost 7 bases at V and 3 bases at J; junction bases unmatched: 8. The CDR3 totals 15 residues. DNA for the CDR3: TGCGCCAGCACCAAAAGACTAGCGGGGATCTACGAGCAGTACTTC. Encoded protein: CASTKRLAGIYEQYF.

V is TRBV10-3 and J is TRBJ2-3, with TRBD2 identical over 15 bases. This CDR3 contains 14 residues. Looked up from germline, CDR1 is ENHRY and CDR2 is SYGVKD. After removal of 6 bases from V and 5 bases from J, the junction contained 0 bases not matched to a gene. In nucleotides, the CDR3 is TGTGCCATCAGGGGACTAGCGGGAGGAGATACGCAGTATTTT. Amino acid sequence: CAIRGLAGGDTQYF.

This clone came up once. The chain couples TRBV6-5 to TRBJ2-1; 10 bases are shared with TRBD2. Germline V CDR1 and CDR2: MNHEY, SVGAGI. This CDR3 has 15 residues. After removal of 6 bases from V and 2 bases from J, the junction contained 4 bases not matched to a gene. Here the CDR3 DNA reads TGTGCCAGCAGATCCAGCGGGGGGGCCTACAATGAGCAGTTCTTC. Amino acid sequence: CASRSSGGAYNEQFF.

The chain joins TRBV4-2 to TRBJ2-2; D is possibly TRBD2 (7 bases). Trimming left V 0 bases short and J 1 base short, with 18 bases between. The CDR3 is 19 residues long. Germline values: CDR1 LGHNA, CDR2 YNFKEQ. Here the CDR3 reads CASSQDLLGGGKNTGELFF. The DNA of the CDR3 is TGTGCCAGCAGCCAAGATCTCTTGGGGGGGGGCAAGAACACCGGGGAGCTGTTTTTT.

The rearrangement joins TRBV3-1 (or the pseudogene TRBV3-2) to TRBJ1-5; D remains unclear. CDR1 and CDR2 (germline): LGHDT, YNNKEL (reference sequence). V shed 0 bases and J shed 7 bases, with 13 bases lying between them. The CDR3 consists of 15 residues. Written as DNA, the CDR3 is TGTGCCAGCAGCCAAGACCAGTTTGGCGGACAGCCCCAGCATTTT. This translates into CASSQDQFGGQPQHF.

The genes are TRBV9 and TRBJ2-2, with D possibly being TRBD2 (7 bases). The CDR3 extends over 17 amino acids. Looked up from germline, CDR1 is SGDLS and CDR2 is YYNGEE. Deletions cut 7 bases from V and 4 bases from J, with 23 bases between. Here the CDR3 DNA reads TGTGCCAGCTCGTACAAAGGGGGGGCAAATCCCACCGGGGAGCTGTTTTTT. This translates into CASSYKGGANPTGELFF.

The chain combines TRBV19 with TRBJ1-1; D unresolved. Germline V CDR1 and CDR2: LNHDA, SQIVND (reference sequence). This CDR3 contains 14 residues. The V and J ends lost 3 bases and 3 bases respectively, with 11 bases between them. The CDR3 region is CASSILGRDTEAFF. CDR3 coding DNA: TGTGCCAGTAGTATTCTAGGGCGGGACACTGAAGCTTTCTTT. Combining the CDR3 with reference TRBV19 and TRBJ1-1 gives the whole variable domain DGGITQSPKYLFRKEGQNVTLSCEQNLNHDAMYWYRQDPGQGLRLIYYSQIVNDFQKGDIAEGYSVSREKKESFPLTVTSAQKNPTAFYLCASSILGRDTEAFFGQGTRLTVV.

The chain links TRBV11-1 to TRBJ2-2; D call uncertain. Germline V gene data show CDR1 as SGHAT and CDR2 as FQDESV (reference sequence). Trimming cost V 6 bases and J 4 bases, with 9 bases left between them. This CDR3 spans 13 amino acids. The CDR3 DNA sequence: TGTGCCAGCAGAAACTTCGGCACCGGGGAGCTGTTTTTT. Its translation: CASRNFGTGELFF. Together with reference TRBV11-1 and TRBJ2-2, the CDR3 gives the full variable domain: EAEVAQSPRYKITEKSQAVAFWCDPISGHATLYWYRQILGQGPELLVQFQDESVVDDSQLPKDRFSAERLKGVDSTLKIQPAELGDSAMYLCASRNFGTGELFFGEGSRLTVL.

J is TRBJ1-5 and V is TRBV28; D is perhaps TRBD1 (5 bases). Germline loops: CDR1 MDHEN, CDR2 SYDVKM. The germline V and J ends were trimmed by 5 bases and 4 bases, with 12 bases remaining between them. The CDR3 sequence is 14 residues long. DNA for the CDR3: TGTGCCAGCAGTCGCATAGACAGTAATCAGCCCCAGCATTTT. Protein sequence: CASSRIDSNQPQHF.